This T cell receptor (beta chain) was found in a study of CD8 T cells in Susac syndrome. Reverse transcription of roughly 0.5 to 1 ug RNA was performed with random hexamers. TCRdb reprocessed the immunoSEQ multiplex PCR reads with MiXCR, giving one entry per CDR3 protein. There are roughly 130,000 distinct CDR3 sequences in the sample; 90% to 95% occur only once, and around 0.12% lies in the top ten. This clonotype was counted a few times. Material for sequencing was CD4+ T cells from PBMCs. This clonotype was obtained from a human donor in good health.

Here the CDR3 DNA reads TGTGCCAGCAGCCGAGAGGGGGGGAACACTGAAGCTTTCTTT. Its translation is CASSREGGNTEAFF. J is TRBJ1-1 and V is TRBV3-1; possible D gene TRBD1, 6 bases. Trimming removed 4 bases at V and 1 base at J, with 10 bases between. Germline V gene sequence: CDR1 LGHDT, CDR2 YNNKEL (reference sequence). The CDR3 length is 14 residues.